This entry is about one T cell receptor (beta chain). Antigen unknown. The entry originates in a study of ipilimumab plus nivolumab after autologous stem cell transplantation. Across the study: Patients received a median of about 5 ipilimumab and 8 nivolumab doses. Study-level findings and limits: Per the authors, repertoire, Treg and microbiota data justify further study.

Checkpoint therapy with ipilimumab 1 mg/kg began 14 to 28 days after transplant. Through week 26, nivolumab 3 mg/kg IV was given weeks 1, 4, 7, 10, then biweekly. The CDR3 has 14 amino acids. The germline V and J ends were trimmed by 7 bases and 4 bases, with 14 bases remaining between them. Germline V gene data show CDR1 as MNHEY and CDR2 as SMNVEV (reference sequence). Clones were sequenced by immunoSEQ multiplex PCR, and TCRdb holds only the in-frame ones, with some missing. The table lists 84,000 or so clones, about 83% of them singletons. The sample here was PBMCs, taken in a trial of ipilimumab plus nivolumab as post-transplant consolidation. The chain couples TRBV27 to TRBJ2-1; D possibly matches TRBD1 or TRBD2 (5 bases each). The sequence derives from a male donor with diffuse large B-cell lymphoma. CDR3: CASTGGGQYNEQFF. CDR3 bases: TGTGCCAGCACTGGGGGTGGGCAATACAATGAGCAGTTCTTC.